This T cell receptor beta chain was captured by sequencing in a study of control samples from healthy donors and cancer patients (dated by TCRdb to the early 2020s). The library was built by means of the immunoSEQ multiplex PCR assay. Not all clones reach the TCRdb copy of this immuneACCESS table, which keeps in-frame sequences only. Checked studies attribute under half of the gap to unresolved V genes and leave the rest unexplained. Recorded for this sample are fewer than 200,000 clones; about 95% of them occurred a single time. The ten most abundant clones make up about 15% of the sample. V and J lose 4 bases and 4 bases, and a span of 14 bases separates them. Taken from cysteine to phenylalanine, the CDR3 has 14 residues. The DNA shown is the 42-base CDR3, in frame from base 1. The germline V gene yields SGHDT for CDR1 and YYEEEE for CDR2. Of note for this clone: It lacks a known antigen. No clone much larger than this one lies a single base away; base qualities are absent.

The sample taken for sequencing was PBMCs. This sequence uses TRBV5-6 and TRBJ1-2; the D gene lacks a confident call. This receptor was obtained from a man aged 55-75 years with colorectal cancer. The DNA reads TGTGCCAGCAGCCCCCCGCGCAGTTCCTATGGCTACACCTTC. This encodes CASSPPRSSYGYTF. The full variable domain, with segments outside the CDR3 supplied by the reference TRBV5-6 and TRBJ1-2 proteins, appears as DAGVTQSPTHLIKTRGQQVTLRCSPKSGHDTVSWYQQALGQGPQFIFQYYEEEERQRGNFPDRFSGHQFPNYSSELNVNALLLGDSALYLCASSPPRSSYGYTFGSGTRLTVV.